This T cell receptor beta chain is from a study of blood T cell repertoires in COVID-19. This clone was found once. Profiling relied on immunoSEQ multiplex PCR, and the TCRdb table lists in-frame clones only, not all of them. The sample lists 50,000 to 55,000 clones; around nine tenths were seen once. With V trimmed by 3 bases and J by 7 bases, 18 bases remained unmatched. The CDR3 runs to 20 residues. This rearrangement joins TRBV5-3 to TRBJ2-1; 14 positions agree with TRBD2. TRBV5-3 is an ORF; its function is uncertain. Sequenced material: peripheral blood. This sequence originates from a man aged 45-60 years with acute or convalescent COVID-19. CDR3 coding DNA: TGTGCCAGAAGCTCGGGACTAGCGGGGGAGTCATCCACCTCCCGAAATGAGCAGTTCTTC. Amino acids: CARSSGLAGESSTSRNEQFF.